This TCR beta chain emerged from a study of cytomegalovirus exposure and HLA in healthy donors. In the PCR, 60 Vbeta and 13 Jbeta primers were used. Clones were sequenced by immunoSEQ multiplex PCR, and TCRdb holds only the in-frame ones, with some missing. This listing includes 49,000 or so clones. Trimming took off 8 bases at V and 5 bases at J, with 13 bases between the two ends. Germline V gene lookup returns CDR1 SEHNR and CDR2 FQNEAQ (reference sequence). The CDR3 sequence is 13 residues long. V gene TRBV7-9 combines with J gene TRBJ1-5; a weak D match, TRBD1 (5 bases). This sequence originates from a man aged 40-49 years in good health and CMV-seropositive. Sequenced sample: PBMCs. The CDR3 coding sequence is TGTGCCAGCTGTCAGGGAGGCGATCAGCCCCAGCATTTT. It codes for CASCQGGDQPQHF.